The next 16 T cell receptor beta chains were all read from a single sample in a study of CD8+ T cells in alopecia areata. Pooled cells of cutaneous lymph node origin were sorted on CD4, CD8alpha, NKG2D, NKG2ACE and other markers. As the sequencing template, cDNA was produced by extracting RNA and reverse transcribing it. Only in-frame clones appear in the TCRdb table, and some are missing; sequencing was by immunoSEQ multiplex PCR. The profile covers around 290,000 clones, none occurring a single time. The source material was CD4+ T cells sorted from a lymph node. These receptors all stem from a C3H/HeJ mouse with alopecia areata. The strain's MHC: H2-k.

This clone occurred a few times. Genes and germline are mouse. The read terminates 4 residues before the CDR3 end, so the remaining end is supplied by the germline J gene. The V and J genes are TRBV1 and TRBJ2-1; 11 bases are shared with TRBD1. With V trimmed by 7 bases and J by 5 bases, 13 bases remained unmatched. Germline V gives CDR1 NSQYPW, CDR2 LRSPGD (reference sequence). This CDR3 comprises 17 residues. The covered CDR3 bases are TGCACCTGCACCCGCAGTGCGGGGGGACAGGGGGATGCT. As protein: CTCTRSAGGQGDA. The full-length CDR3 reads as CTCTRSAGGQGDAEQFF.

Comments on this clone: Mouse gene names and germline throughout. The read ends 4 residues early relative to the CDR3; the germline J gene fills the gap. V and J are TRBV19 and TRBJ2-1; 9 bases are shared with TRBD1. V lost 5 bases, J lost 6 bases, and 9 bases stayed unmatched. CDR1 is FNHDT and CDR2 is SITEND in the germline V gene (reference sequence). This CDR3 contains 15 residues. The covered CDR3 bases are TGTGCCAGCAGAGCCCCGGGACAGGGAGTTGCT. It codes for CASRAPGQGVA. The entire CDR3 sequence reads CASRAPGQGVAEQFF. The entire variable domain, with the rest obtained from reference TRBV19 and TRBJ2-1, is as follows: GGIITQTPKFLIGQEGQKLTLKCQQNFNHDTMYWYRQDSGKGLRLIYYSITENDLQKGDLSEGYDASREKKSSFSLTVTSAQKNEMAVFLCASRAPGQGVAEQFFGPGTRLTVL.

Details on this clone: Genes and germline are mouse. The read halts 4 residues ahead of the CDR3 end, with the missing end drawn from the germline J gene. The chain has TRBV19 and TRBJ2-4, with D possibly being TRBD1 (5 bases). The CDR3 sequence is 12 residues long. Germline CDR1 is FNHDT and CDR2 is SITEND (reference sequence). CDR3 DNA, as far as it was read: TGTGCCAGCAGTATAAGGGGAAAC. Translating gives CASSIRGN. The full CDR3 is CASSIRGNTLYF.

Comments on this clone: The gene symbols are mouse symbols. The read stops 4 residues short of the end of the CDR3; the missing end is completed from the germline J gene. This chain joins TRBV31 and TRBJ1-2; 7 bases line up with TRBD1. This CDR3 region has 13 residues. From germline, CDR1 is GKSSPN and CDR2 SITVG. J was trimmed by 3 bases and V by 1 base; bases with no gene match: 2. The CDR3 reads CAWSPRGDSDYTF. The DNA read from the CDR3 is TGTGCCTGGAGTCCCAGGGGGGACTCC.

This clone was observed a handful of times. Here the gene names and germline are mouse. Read data end 3 residues before the CDR3 end; the end is taken from the germline J gene. This chain uses TRBV3 with TRBJ1-6; the D gene is possibly TRBD1 (6 bases). TRBJ1-6 has ORF status, its function being uncertain. This CDR3 is 16 amino acids long. V was cut by 6 bases and J by 2 bases, with 14 bases left in between. Per the germline V gene, CDR1 is SNHLY and CDR2 is FYNGKV (reference sequence). CDR3 residues: CASRPDRGPYNSPLYF. The sequenced part of the CDR3 DNA is TGTGCCAGCAGACCGGACAGAGGCCCCTATAATTCGCCC.

With regard to this clone: Gene names are the mouse ones. The read halts 4 residues ahead of the CDR3 end, with the missing end drawn from the germline J gene. This chain connects TRBV13-1 to TRBJ2-2, with TRBD2 matching over 12 bases. Germline lookup yields CDR1 NSHNY and CDR2 SYGAGN. V trimming: 1 base; J trimming: 4 bases; junction bases outside the gene matches: 5. The length of the CDR3 is 17 residues. CDR3 loop: CASSDPGTGGPTGQLYF. CDR3 DNA (partial): TGTGCCAGCAGTGATCCGGGGACTGGGGGGCCCACCGGG.

This clone was seen more than once but under ten times. A much larger clone lies a single base off, so this may be a read error. Germline and genes: mouse. Additional DNA sequences in this sample encode the identical CDR3. Incomplete CDR3 DNA: TGTGCCAGCAGTGATGTCAGCTAT. Translating gives CASSDVSY. The entire CDR3 is CASSDVSYEQYF. The chain links TRBV13-3 to TRBJ2-7, with D unclear. Read sequence stops 4 residues before the CDR3 end, and the germline J gene provides the missing end. V dropped 0 bases and J dropped 3 bases, with 4 bases sitting between them. CDR1 NNHDY and CDR2 SYVADS come from the germline V gene. CDR3 length: 12 amino acids.

With regard to this clone: Mouse gene names apply. Read data end 3 residues before the CDR3 end; the end is taken from the germline J gene. This same CDR3 is encoded by further DNA sequences in the sample. V and J are TRBV5 and TRBJ1-6; tentatively, D is TRBD1 (6 bases). TRBJ1-6 is marked as an open reading frame, function uncertain. The CDR3 is made up of 15 amino acids. Trimming removed 0 bases at V and 5 bases at J, with 8 bases between. CDR1 and CDR2 from the germline V gene are LGHNA and YNLKQL (reference sequence). The CDR3 region is CASSQDRGNNSPLYF. The sequenced CDR3 bases are TGTGCCAGCAGCCAAGACAGGGGTAATAATTCGCCC.

About this clone itself: Gene names refer to mouse genes. Read coverage stops 3 residues before the CDR3 terminus; the germline J gene supplies the remainder. The sample has other DNA sequences that encode this CDR3 too. This chain links TRBV1 with TRBJ1-6; TRBD1 agrees at 9 bases. TRBJ1-6 is reported as an ORF; its role is uncertain. V lost 0 bases and J lost 3; bases outside the gene matches: 3. Germline CDR1 and CDR2: NSQYPW and LRSPGD (reference sequence). This CDR3 contains 17 residues. The part of the CDR3 DNA that was read is TGCACCTGCAGTGCAGATTTGGGACAGGGCTATAATTCGCCC. The encoded protein is CTCSADLGQGYNSP. The whole CDR3 reads CTCSADLGQGYNSPLYF.

Points on this clone: The genes are named according to mouse. The missing CDR3 end, 4 residues past where the read stops, is filled in from the germline J gene. This sequence joins TRBV31 and TRBJ1-1, with 7 bases aligning to TRBD1. The CDR3 loop spans 13 amino acids. CDR1 is GKSSPN, CDR2 SITVG, per germline. CDR3 DNA, as far as it was read: TGTGCCTGGAGTCGGAAGGGACAGACA. Encoded protein: CAWSRKGQT. The CDR3 in full is CAWSRKGQTEVFF.

This clone appeared many times. Gene names refer to mouse genes. The read is 4 residues too short to cover the CDR3 end, so that end is filled in from the germline J gene. This CDR3 is also generated by other DNA sequences in the sample. This sequence joins TRBV13-1 and TRBJ2-2; possibly TRBD1 for D (5 bases). This CDR3 comprises 14 residues. V was clipped by 0 bases and J by 2 bases, with 5 bases between them. Per the germline V gene, CDR1 is NSHNY and CDR2 is SYGAGN. CDR3 region: CASSDGQNTGQLYF. CDR3 DNA (partial): TGTGCCAGCAGTGATGGACAGAACACCGGG.

In regard to this clone: Gene names denote mouse genes. The read ends 4 residues before the CDR3 terminus; that terminus is restored from the germline J gene. The gene calls are TRBV1 and TRBJ1-1; TRBD1 aligns across 9 bases. J gave up 3 bases and V 4 bases, and 6 bases lay outside the gene matches. Germline V gene lookup returns CDR1 NSQYPW and CDR2 LRSPGD (reference sequence). This CDR3 has 15 amino acids. The CDR3 spells CTCSVGGQGYTEVFF. CDR3 DNA (partial): TGCACCTGCAGTGTAGGAGGACAGGGGTACACA.

This clone came up a few times. The listed genes are named as in mouse. The CDR3 end falls 4 residues outside the read, so it is completed with the germline J gene. The sample contains more than one DNA sequence encoding this CDR3. V usage is TRBV5 and J usage is TRBJ2-1; 7 positions match TRBD1. Germline lookup yields CDR1 LGHNA and CDR2 YNLKQL (reference sequence). CDR3 size: 13 residues. J gave up 5 bases and V 6 bases, and 4 bases lay outside the gene matches. The DNA read from the CDR3 is TGTGCCAGCAGTCGCGACAGGGATGCT. It yields the protein CASSRDRDA. The whole CDR3 sequence is CASSRDRDAEQFF.

A note on this clone: Germline and genes here are mouse. The CDR3 is cut off 4 residues early in the read; its end comes from the germline J gene. V and J are TRBV13-2 and TRBJ2-4, with D possibly TRBD1 on 6 matching bases. This CDR3 has 14 amino acids. Germline-derived CDR1 and CDR2 are NNHNN and SYGAGS (reference sequence). CDR3 region: CASGDPGQPNTLYF. CDR3 DNA, as far as it was read: TGTGCCAGCGGTGACCCGGGACAACCAAAC.

This clone was detected ten times or more. Gene names are the mouse ones. Sequencing ends 4 residues short of the CDR3 end; the germline J gene provides the rest. The sample carries other DNA sequences with the same CDR3. The chain combines TRBV1 with TRBJ2-1; TRBD1 agrees at 7 bases. This CDR3 contains 15 residues. CDR1 NSQYPW and CDR2 LRSPGD come from the germline V gene (reference sequence). V gave up 0 bases and J gave up 3 bases; unmatched junction bases: 2. Incomplete CDR3 DNA: TGCACCTGCAGTGCAGATAGGGACAGCTATGCT. Its protein product is CTCSADRDSYA. The complete CDR3 sequence is CTCSADRDSYAEQFF.

Remarks on this clone: Germline and genes: mouse. Sequencing ends 4 residues short of the CDR3 end; the germline J gene provides the rest. This chain joins TRBV5 and TRBJ1-1; 7 positions match TRBD1. V was clipped by 0 bases and J by 4 bases; unmatched bases: 8. The germline V gene encodes CDR1 LGHNA and CDR2 YNLKQL (reference sequence). The CDR3 is 16 residues long. The sequenced CDR3 bases are TGTGCCAGCAGCCAAGATGAGGGGACAGTGGCCACA. Translating gives CASSQDEGTVAT. The full-length CDR3 reads as CASSQDEGTVATEVFF.